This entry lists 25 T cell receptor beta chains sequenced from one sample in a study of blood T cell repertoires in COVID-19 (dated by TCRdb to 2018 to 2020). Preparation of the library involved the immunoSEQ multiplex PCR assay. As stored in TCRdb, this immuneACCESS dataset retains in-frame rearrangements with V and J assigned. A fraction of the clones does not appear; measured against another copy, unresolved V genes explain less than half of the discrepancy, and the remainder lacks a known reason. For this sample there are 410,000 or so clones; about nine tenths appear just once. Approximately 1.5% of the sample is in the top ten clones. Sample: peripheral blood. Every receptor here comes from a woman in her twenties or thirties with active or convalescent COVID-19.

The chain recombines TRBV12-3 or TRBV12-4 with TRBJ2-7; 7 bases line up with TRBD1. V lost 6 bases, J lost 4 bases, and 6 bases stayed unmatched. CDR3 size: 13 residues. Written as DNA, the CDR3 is TGTGCCAGCAGCCTGGACAGGAGGTACGAGCAGTACTTC. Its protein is CASSLDRRYEQYF.

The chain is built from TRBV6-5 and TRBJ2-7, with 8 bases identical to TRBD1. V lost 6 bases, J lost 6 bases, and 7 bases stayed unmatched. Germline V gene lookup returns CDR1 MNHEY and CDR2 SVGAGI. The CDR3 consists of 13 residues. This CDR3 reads CASRTDRGAEQYF. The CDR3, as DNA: TGTGCCAGCAGGACTGACAGGGGCGCCGAGCAGTACTTC.

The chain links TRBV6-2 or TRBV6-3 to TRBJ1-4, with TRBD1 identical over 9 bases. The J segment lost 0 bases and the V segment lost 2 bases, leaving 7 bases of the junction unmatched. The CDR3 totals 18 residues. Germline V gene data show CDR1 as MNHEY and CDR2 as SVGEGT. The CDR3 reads CASSYPRDRETTNEKLFF. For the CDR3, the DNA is TGTGCCAGCAGTTACCCCCGGGACAGGGAAACAACTAATGAAAAACTGTTTTTT.

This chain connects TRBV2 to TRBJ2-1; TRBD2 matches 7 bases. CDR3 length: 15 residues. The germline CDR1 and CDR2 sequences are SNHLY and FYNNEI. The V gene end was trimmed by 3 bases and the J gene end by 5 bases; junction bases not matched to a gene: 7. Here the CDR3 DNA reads TGTGCCAGCAGTGAGACCGGGACTACAAACAATGAGCAGTTCTTC. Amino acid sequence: CASSETGTTNNEQFF.

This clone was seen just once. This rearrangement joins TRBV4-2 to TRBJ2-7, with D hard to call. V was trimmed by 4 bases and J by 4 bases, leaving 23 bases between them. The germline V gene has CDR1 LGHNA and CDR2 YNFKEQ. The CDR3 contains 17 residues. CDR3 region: CASSPLPPELSPYEQYF. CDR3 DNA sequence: TGTGCCAGCAGCCCCCTCCCTCCGGAGCTCTCGCCTTACGAGCAGTACTTC.

The CDR3 reads CASSLGGSSGNTIYF. The CDR3 nucleotides are TGTGCCAGCAGCTTAGGAGGGTCCTCTGGAAACACCATATATTTT. This sequence joins TRBV7-6 and TRBJ1-3; no clear D. The CDR3 runs 15 residues. Germline assignment: CDR1 SGHVS and CDR2 FNYEAQ. V lost 1 base, J lost 0 bases, and 7 bases lay in between. The complete variable domain, with remaining parts taken from reference TRBV7-6 and TRBJ1-3, reads GAGVSQSPRYKVTKRGQDVALRCDPISGHVSLYWYRQALGQGPEFLTYFNYEAQQDKSGLPNDRFSAERPEGSISTLTIQRTEQRDSAMYRCASSLGGSSGNTIYFGEGSWLTVV.

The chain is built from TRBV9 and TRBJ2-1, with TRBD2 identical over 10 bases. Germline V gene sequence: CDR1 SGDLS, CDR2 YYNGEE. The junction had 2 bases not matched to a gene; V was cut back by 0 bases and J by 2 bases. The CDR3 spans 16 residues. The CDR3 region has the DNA TGTGCCAGCAGCGTAGCGAGCGGGGGGGCCTACAATGAGCAGTTCTTC. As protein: CASSVASGGAYNEQFF.

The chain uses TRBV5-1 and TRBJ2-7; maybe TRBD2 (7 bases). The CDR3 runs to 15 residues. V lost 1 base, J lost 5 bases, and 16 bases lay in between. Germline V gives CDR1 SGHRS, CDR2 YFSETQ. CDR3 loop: CASSLIGGALHEQYF. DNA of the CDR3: TGCGCCAGCAGCTTGATTGGGGGGGCCTTGCACGAGCAGTACTTC.

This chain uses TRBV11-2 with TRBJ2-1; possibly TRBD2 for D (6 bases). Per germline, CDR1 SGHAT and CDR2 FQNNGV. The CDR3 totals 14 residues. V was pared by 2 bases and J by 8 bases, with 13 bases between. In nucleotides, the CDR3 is TGTGCCAGCAGCTTATTGGGAGGCGGGGATGAGCAGTTCTTC. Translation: CASSLLGGGDEQFF.

The CDR3: CASSVGDRGITEAFF. DNA for the CDR3: TGTGCCAGCAGCGTAGGGGACAGGGGAATCACTGAAGCTTTCTTT. The chain carries TRBV9 and TRBJ1-1; 10 bases align to TRBD1. This CDR3 region has 15 residues. Germline values: CDR1 SGDLS, CDR2 YYNGEE. J gave up 4 bases and V 0 bases, and 3 bases lay outside the gene matches. The full variable domain, rest sourced from reference TRBV9 and TRBJ1-1, is DSGVTQTPKHLITATGQRVTLRCSPRSGDLSVYWYQQSLDQGLQFLIQYYNGEERAKGNILERFSAQQFPDLHSELNLSSLELGDSALYFCASSVGDRGITEAFFGQGTRLTVV.

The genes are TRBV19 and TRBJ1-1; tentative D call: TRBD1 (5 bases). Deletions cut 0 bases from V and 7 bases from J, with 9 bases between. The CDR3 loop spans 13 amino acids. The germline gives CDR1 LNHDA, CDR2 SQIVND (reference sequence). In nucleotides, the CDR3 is TGTGCCAGTAGTATAGAACAGGCAGGTGAAGCTTTCTTT. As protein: CASSIEQAGEAFF.

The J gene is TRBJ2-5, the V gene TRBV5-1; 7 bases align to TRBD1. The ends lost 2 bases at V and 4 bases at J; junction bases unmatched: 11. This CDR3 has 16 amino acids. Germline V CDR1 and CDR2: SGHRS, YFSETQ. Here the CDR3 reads CASSFNPTGIGETQYF. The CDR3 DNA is TGCGCCAGCAGCTTTAACCCGACAGGGATTGGAGAGACCCAGTACTTC.

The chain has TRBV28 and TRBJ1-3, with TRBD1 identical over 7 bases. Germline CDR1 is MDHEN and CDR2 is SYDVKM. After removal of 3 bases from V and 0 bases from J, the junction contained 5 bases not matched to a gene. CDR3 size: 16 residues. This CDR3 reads CASSLRDRRSGNTIYF. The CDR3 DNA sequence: TGTGCCAGCAGTTTGCGGGACAGACGCTCTGGAAACACCATATATTTT.

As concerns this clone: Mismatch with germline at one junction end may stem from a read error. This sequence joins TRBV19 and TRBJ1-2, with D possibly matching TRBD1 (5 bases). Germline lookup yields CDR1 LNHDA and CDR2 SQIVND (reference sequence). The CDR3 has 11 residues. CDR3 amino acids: CASIAGPTYAF. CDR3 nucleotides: TGTGCCAGTATAGCGGGACCTACCTACGCCTTC.

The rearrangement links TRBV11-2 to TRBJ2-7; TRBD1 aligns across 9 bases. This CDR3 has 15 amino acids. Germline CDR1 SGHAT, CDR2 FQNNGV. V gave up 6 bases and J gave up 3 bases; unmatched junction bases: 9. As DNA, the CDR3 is TGTGCCAGCAGACAGACACAGGGACAGGGCTACGAGCAGTACTTC. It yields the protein CASRQTQGQGYEQYF. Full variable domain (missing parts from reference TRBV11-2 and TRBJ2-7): EAGVAQSPRYKIIEKRQSVAFWCNPISGHATLYWYQQILGQGPKLLIQFQNNGVVDDSQLPKDRFSAERLKGVDSTLKIQPAKLEDSAVYLCASRQTQGQGYEQYFGPGTRLTVT.

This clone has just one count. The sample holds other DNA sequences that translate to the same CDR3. CDR3 sequence reads: CASSIGPSYEQYF. CDR3 in DNA: TGTGCCAGTAGTATAGGGCCTTCCTACGAGCAGTACTTC. This rearrangement joins TRBV19 to TRBJ2-7; D not resolved. Germline V gives CDR1 LNHDA, CDR2 SQIVND (reference sequence). The CDR3 extends over 13 amino acids. V lost 1 base and J lost 1, with 5 bases in between.

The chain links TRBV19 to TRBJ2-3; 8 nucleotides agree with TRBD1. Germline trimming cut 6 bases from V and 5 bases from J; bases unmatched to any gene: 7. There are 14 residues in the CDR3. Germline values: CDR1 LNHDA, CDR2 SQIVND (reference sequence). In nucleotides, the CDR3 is TGTGCCAGTAGGTCTGGACAGGGAATAGATACGCAGTATTTT. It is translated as CASRSGQGIDTQYF.

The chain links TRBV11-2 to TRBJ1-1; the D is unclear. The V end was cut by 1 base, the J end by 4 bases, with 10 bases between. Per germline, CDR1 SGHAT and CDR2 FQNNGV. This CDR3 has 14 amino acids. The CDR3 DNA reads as TGTGCCAGCAGCTTAGTGCGGATCGCCACTGAAGCTTTCTTT. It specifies CASSLVRIATEAFF.

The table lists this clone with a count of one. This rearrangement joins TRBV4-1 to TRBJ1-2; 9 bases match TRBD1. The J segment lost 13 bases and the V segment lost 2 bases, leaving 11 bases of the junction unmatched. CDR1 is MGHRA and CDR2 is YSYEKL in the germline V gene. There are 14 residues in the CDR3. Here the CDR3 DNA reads TGCGCCAGCAGCCAATTAGGGACAGGGAGTTTTCTCACCTTC. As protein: CASSQLGTGSFLTF.

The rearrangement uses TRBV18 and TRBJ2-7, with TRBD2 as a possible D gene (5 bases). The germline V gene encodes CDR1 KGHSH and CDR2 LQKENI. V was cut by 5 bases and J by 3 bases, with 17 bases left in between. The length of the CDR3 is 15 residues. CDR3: CASSMGSGGHYEQYF. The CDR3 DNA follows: TGTGCCAGCTCAATGGGGTCAGGAGGCCACTACGAGCAGTACTTC.

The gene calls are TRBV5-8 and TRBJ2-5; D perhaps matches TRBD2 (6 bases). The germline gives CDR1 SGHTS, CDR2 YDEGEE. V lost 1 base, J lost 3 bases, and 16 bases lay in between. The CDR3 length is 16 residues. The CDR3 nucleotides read TGTGCCAGCAGCTTGTTATTAGCGGAGCAAAAAGAGACCCAGTACTTC. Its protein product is CASSLLLAEQKETQYF.

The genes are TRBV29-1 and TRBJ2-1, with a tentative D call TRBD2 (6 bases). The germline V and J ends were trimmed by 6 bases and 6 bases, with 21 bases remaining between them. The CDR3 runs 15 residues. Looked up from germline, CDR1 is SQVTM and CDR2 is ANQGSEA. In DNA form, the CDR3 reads TGCAGCGTCTCGTGGGCGGGAAAGAATTTCAATGAGCAGTTCTTC. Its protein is CSVSWAGKNFNEQFF.

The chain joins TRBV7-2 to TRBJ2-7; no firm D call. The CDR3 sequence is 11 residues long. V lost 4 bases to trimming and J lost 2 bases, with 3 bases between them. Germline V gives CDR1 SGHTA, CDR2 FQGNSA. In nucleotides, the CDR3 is TGTGCCAGCAGCTCTACCTACGAGCAGTACTTC. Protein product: CASSSTYEQYF.

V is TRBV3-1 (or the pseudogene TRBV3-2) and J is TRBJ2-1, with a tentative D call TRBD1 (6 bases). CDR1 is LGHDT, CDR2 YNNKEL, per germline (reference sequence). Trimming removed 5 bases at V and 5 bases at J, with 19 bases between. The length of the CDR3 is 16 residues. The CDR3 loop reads CASSSLTGTLNNEQFF. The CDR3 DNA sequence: TGTGCCAGCAGCTCTCTGACCGGGACACTAAACAATGAGCAGTTCTTC.

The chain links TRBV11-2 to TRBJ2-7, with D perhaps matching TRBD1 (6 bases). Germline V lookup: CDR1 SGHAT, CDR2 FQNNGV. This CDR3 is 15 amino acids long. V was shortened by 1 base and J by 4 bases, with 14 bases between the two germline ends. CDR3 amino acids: CASSLAPGERYEQYF. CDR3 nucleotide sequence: TGTGCCAGCAGCTTAGCCCCAGGGGAGAGGTACGAGCAGTACTTC.